A selection of T cell receptor beta chains follows, all from one sample in a study of cytomegalovirus exposure and HLA in healthy donors. Method: immunoSEQ multiplex PCR; TCRdb's copy keeps in-frame clones and lacks some. The sample consists of approximately 93,000 clones, around three fifths of them appearing once. Sequencing was carried out using PBMCs. The receptor set was obtained from a boy aged 10-17 years in good health and CMV-seropositive. CDR3s include the opening cysteine and the closing phenylalanine or tryptophan. A D gene is named only where the DNA matches it firmly. Size values are once, few and many counts, or a class for expanded clones, and some rows have none.

clone_size j_call v_call d_call cdr3_nt cdr3_aa
NA TRBJ1-2 TRBV19 NA TGTGCCAGTAGCTCAACAGCGGTCGGCTACACCTTC CASSSTAVGYTF
NA TRBJ1-1 TRBV6-5 NA TGTGCCAGCAGTGCACGACCAACAGGGAACACTGAAGCTTTCTTT CASSARPTGNTEAFF
NA TRBJ2-1 TRBV7-8 NA TGTGCCAGCAGCTCCCGCCTGGGCGTATCAACCAATGAGCAGTTCTTC CASSSRLGVSTNEQFF
NA TRBJ2-1 TRBV14 TRBD2 TGTGCCAGCAGCAAACTAGCGGGGATGAGCAATGAGCAGTTCTTC CASSKLAGMSNEQFF
few TRBJ1-3 TRBV6-5 NA TGTGCCAGCAGTTACGCCGCCAGCTCTGGAAACACCATATATTTT CASSYAASSGNTIYF
NA TRBJ2-7 TRBV4-3 NA TGCGCCAGCAGCCAAGATTCCCAGGGCTACGAGCAGTACTTC CASSQDSQGYEQYF
NA TRBJ1-3 TRBV19 NA TGTGCCAGTAGTATAGTCGCAGGGTTCGGAAACACCATATATTTT CASSIVAGFGNTIYF
NA TRBJ2-7 TRBV5-1 NA TGCGCCAGCAGCTCAGGAGGGGGCAGACACTCCTACGAGCAGTACTTC CASSSGGGRHSYEQYF
NA TRBJ2-3 TRBV4-3 TRBD2 TGCGCCAGCAGCCAAATGGCGCGGGAGACTAGCACAGATACGCAGTATTTT CASSQMARETSTDTQYF
NA TRBJ2-6 TRBV29-1 NA TGCAGCGTTGCTCCTGGGAGATCTGGGGCCAACGTCCTGACTTTC CSVAPGRSGANVLTF
few TRBJ2-3 TRBV7-2 NA TGTGCCAGCAGCGTGGACAGTAGCACAGATACGCAGTATTTT CASSVDSSTDTQYF
NA TRBJ2-7 TRBV27 TRBD2 TGTGCCAGCAGCGAACTAGCGGGAGGGGGGTCCGGGCAGTACTTC CASSELAGGGSGQYF
NA TRBJ2-2 TRBV6-5 TRBD1 TGTGCCAGCAGCCGACAGGGGGCTTACACCGGGGAGCTGTTTTTT CASSRQGAYTGELFF
few TRBJ2-3 TRBV2 TRBD1 TGTGCCAGCAGAGGACAGGGGGTATTAGATACGCAGTATTTT CASRGQGVLDTQYF
few TRBJ2-2 TRBV7-3 NA TGTGCCAGCAGCTTATTGCTACAGGGCGGGGAGCTGTTTTTT CASSLLLQGGELFF
NA TRBJ1-2 TRBV21-1 NA TGTGCCAGCAGCATTCAGACAGGGGACTATGGCTACACCTTC CASSIQTGDYGYTF
NA TRBJ2-1 TRBV6-4 TRBD2 TGTGCCAGCAGTGTTGTAGCGGGAGGGTACAATGAGCAGTTCTTC CASSVVAGGYNEQFF
NA TRBJ2-2 TRBV14 TRBD2 TGTGCCAGCAGCTCTAGCGGGAGGCCTCCTTTGAACACCGGGGAGCTGTTTTTT CASSSSGRPPLNTGELFF
once TRBJ2-7 TRBV2 NA TGTGCCAGCAGTGACACCGGGACACCCCCGTACGAGCAGTACTTC CASSDTGTPPYEQYF
NA TRBJ1-5 TRBV2 NA TGTGCCAGCAGTGGGCCCCCGGGGCAGCCCCAGCATTTT CASSGPPGQPQHF
NA TRBJ1-1 TRBV5-4 NA TGTGCCGGGGGGGAAGTGGGGGCGATGAACACTGAAGCTTTCTTT CAGGEVGAMNTEAFF
NA TRBJ1-1 TRBV7-9 NA TGTGCCAGCAGCCTACTATTGAATGAGGCAAACCTCATGAACACTGAAGCTTTCTTT CASSLLLNEANLMNTEAFF
NA TRBJ1-5 TRBV25-1 NA TGTGCCAGCAGTGAAAGTGGCTATCAGCCCCAGCATTTT CASSESGYQPQHF
few TRBJ2-1 TRBV5-6 TRBD1 TGTGCCAGCGCCAACAGGGGGCGTCCCCTGGATGAGCAGTTCTTC CASANRGRPLDEQFF
NA TRBJ2-1 TRBV7-9 TRBD2 TGTGCCAGCAGCTCCTCAACCCCCCCAGCGGGGGAGCAGTTCTTC CASSSSTPPAGEQFF
NA TRBJ1-3 TRBV19 NA TGTGCCAGTAGTATACATGCACAGACTGGAAACACCATATATTTT CASSIHAQTGNTIYF
NA TRBJ1-5 TRBV19 NA TGTGCCAGTAGTATAGAGGGGGGACAGCCCCAGCATTTT CASSIEGGQPQHF
few TRBJ2-6 TRBV19 NA TGTGCCAGTAGGCGGAACGGGGCCAACGTCCTGACTTTC CASRRNGANVLTF
NA TRBJ1-3 TRBV4-2 TRBD1 TGTGCCAGCAGCCAAACCGGACAGGGGTCTGGAAACACCATATATTTT CASSQTGQGSGNTIYF
NA TRBJ2-7 TRBV27 TRBD2 TGTGCCAGCAGCAAAGCGGGGACCTACGAGCAGTACTTC CASSKAGTYEQYF
NA TRBJ1-1 TRBV5-1 TRBD1 TGCGCCAGCAGCGGAAGAACAGGGGGCTCGGACACTGAAGCTTTCTTT CASSGRTGGSDTEAFF